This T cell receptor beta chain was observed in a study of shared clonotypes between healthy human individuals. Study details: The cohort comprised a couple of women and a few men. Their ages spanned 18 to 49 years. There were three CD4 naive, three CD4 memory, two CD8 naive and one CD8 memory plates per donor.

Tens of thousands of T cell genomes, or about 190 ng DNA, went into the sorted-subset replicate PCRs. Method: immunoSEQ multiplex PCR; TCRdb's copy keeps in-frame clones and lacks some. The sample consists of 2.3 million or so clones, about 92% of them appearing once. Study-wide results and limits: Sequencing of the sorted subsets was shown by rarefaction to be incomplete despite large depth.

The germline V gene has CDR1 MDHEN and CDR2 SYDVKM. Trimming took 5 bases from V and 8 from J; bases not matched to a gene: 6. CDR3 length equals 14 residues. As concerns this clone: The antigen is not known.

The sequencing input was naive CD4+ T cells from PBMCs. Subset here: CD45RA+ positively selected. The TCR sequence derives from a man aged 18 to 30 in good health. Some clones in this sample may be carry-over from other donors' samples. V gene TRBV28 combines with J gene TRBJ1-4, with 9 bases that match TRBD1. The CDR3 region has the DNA TGTGCCAGCAGTCGACAGGGGGTATCGGAAAAACTGTTTTTT. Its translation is CASSRQGVSEKLFF.